The 9 T cell receptor beta chains listed next were all sequenced from one sample in a study of cytomegalovirus exposure and HLA in healthy donors. PCR employed 60 Vbeta and 13 Jbeta primers. The assay was immunoSEQ multiplex PCR, and TCRdb's table has in-frame clones only and misses some. The sample includes some 100,000 clones, 65% to 75% of them seen just once. The source material was PBMCs. The receptors derive from a woman aged 18-30 years in good health and CMV-seropositive.

The chain is built from TRBV5-1 and TRBJ2-1; TRBD2 matches at 13 bases. The germline gives CDR1 SGHRS, CDR2 YFSETQ. The CDR3 is 18 amino acids. Losses at the gene ends were 0 bases for V and 8 bases for J; bases not matched to a gene: 11. CDR3 sequence reads: CASSLEGLAGNPFHEQFF. The CDR3 coding sequence is TGCGCCAGCAGCTTGGAGGGACTAGCGGGAAACCCTTTTCATGAGCAGTTCTTC.

This clone was counted only a few times. The genes are TRBV7-2 and TRBJ1-1; 7 bases fit TRBD1. Germline-derived CDR1 and CDR2 are SGHTA and FQGNSA. Trimming at V came to 6 bases and at J to 4 bases, leaving 11 bases not matched to a gene. The CDR3 runs 15 residues. The CDR3 DNA reads TGTGCCAGCAGTAGGTCCGCAGGGGGAAGCACTGAAGCTTTCTTT. It translates to CASSRSAGGSTEAFF.

The chain combines TRBV27 with TRBJ2-1; 10 nucleotides match TRBD2. J lost 3 bases, V lost 5 bases, and 7 bases had no gene match. Germline CDR1 and CDR2: MNHEY and SMNVEV (reference sequence). The CDR3 runs to 16 residues. CDR3 in DNA: TGTGCCAGCAGTCCACGAACTAGCGGGATCTACAATGAGCAGTTCTTC. Translating it yields CASSPRTSGIYNEQFF.

The V call is TRBV7-6, the J call TRBJ2-7; TRBD2 agrees at 9 bases. Germline CDR1 reads SGHVS; CDR2 reads FNYEAQ. The junction had 7 bases not matched to a gene; V was cut back by 4 bases and J by 6 bases. The CDR3 runs to 14 residues. CDR3 sequence reads: CASSSSGISSEQYF. In nucleotides, the CDR3 is TGTGCCAGCAGCTCTAGCGGGATATCGTCCGAGCAGTACTTC.

The chain joins TRBV18 to TRBJ2-7; TRBD2 matches 8 bases. Germline CDR1 is KGHSH and CDR2 is LQKENI. The CDR3 consists of 12 residues. The trim removed 5 bases at V and 5 bases at J, leaving 2 bases unmatched. The CDR3 sequence is CASSSGLDEQYF. The CDR3 nucleotides read TGTGCCAGCTCATCGGGACTAGACGAGCAGTACTTC.

The CDR3 sequence: CASSGTSGTELFF. The CDR3 DNA sequence: TGTGCCAGCAGCGGGACTAGCGGGACCGAGCTGTTTTTT. This chain uses TRBV5-5 with TRBJ2-2, with TRBD2 matching over 13 bases. The CDR3 loop spans 13 amino acids. V shed 4 bases and J 11 bases; nucleotides not matched to a gene: 2. CDR1 is SGHKS, CDR2 YYEKEE, per germline (reference sequence).

The chain couples TRBV4-1 to TRBJ2-1; maybe TRBD2 (6 bases). This CDR3 is 14 amino acids long. Trimming left V 1 base short and J 4 bases short, with 8 bases between. CDR1 is MGHRA, CDR2 YSYEKL, per germline. The CDR3 reads CASSQVSGYNEQFF. The DNA of the CDR3 is TGCGCCAGCAGCCAAGTTAGCGGATACAATGAGCAGTTCTTC.

A few counts support this clone. The rearrangement links TRBV10-3 to TRBJ2-1; the D gene is possibly TRBD1 (6 bases). The CDR3 is 14 amino acids. The germline CDR1 and CDR2 sequences are ENHRY and SYGVKD. Trimming took 3 bases from V and 4 from J, leaving 10 bases between them. This chain's CDR3 is CAISETGRYNEQFF. In nucleotides, the CDR3 is TGTGCCATCAGTGAAACAGGGAGATACAATGAGCAGTTCTTC.

The genes are TRBV30 and TRBJ2-7, with TRBD1 identical over 7 bases. CDR3 length equals 12 residues. The germline CDR1 and CDR2 sequences are GTSNPN and SVGIG (reference sequence). V lost 2 bases and J lost 5; bases outside the gene matches: 3. In DNA, the CDR3 is TGTGCCTGGAGTATCGGGACAGACGAGCAGTACTTC. As protein: CAWSIGTDEQYF.